This TCR beta chain was captured by sequencing in a study of CD8 T cells in ankylosing spondylitis. Overall study findings and caveats: A motif of seven or eight highly homologous TCR beta variants was seen as apparently characteristic of ankylosing spondylitis blood.

Per germline, CDR1 SEHNR and CDR2 FQNEAQ (reference sequence). This CDR3 has 16 residues. V shed 2 bases, J shed 3 bases, and the junction held 5 bases outside the gene matches. From the 5' RACE reads, TCRdb called clonotypes with MiXCR, one entry per CDR3 protein. The data hold approximately 200,000 distinct CDR3 sequences, with 13% observed a single time. This clonotype was observed a few times. The antigen is undetermined. This chain joins TRBV7-9 and TRBJ2-3; TRBD1 matches at 10 bases. The receptor was isolated from a male donor with ankylosing spondylitis or in good health (not recorded which). The sequenced sample consisted of blood, either unsorted or a sorted T cell fraction (not recorded which). The CDR3, as DNA: TGTGCCAGCAGCTTACCTCCGGGACAGGGGACAGATACGCAGTATTTT. As protein: CASSLPPGQGTDTQYF.